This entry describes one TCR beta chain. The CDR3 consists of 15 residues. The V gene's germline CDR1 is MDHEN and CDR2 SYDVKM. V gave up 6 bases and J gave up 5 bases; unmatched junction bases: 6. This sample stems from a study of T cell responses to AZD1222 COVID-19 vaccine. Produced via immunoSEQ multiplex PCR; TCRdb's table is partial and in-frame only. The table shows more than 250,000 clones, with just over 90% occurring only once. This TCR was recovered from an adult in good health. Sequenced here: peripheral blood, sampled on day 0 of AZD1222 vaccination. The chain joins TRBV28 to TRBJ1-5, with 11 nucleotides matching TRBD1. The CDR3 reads CASSSGTGGDQPQHF. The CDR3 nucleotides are TGTGCCAGCAGCTCCGGGACAGGGGGGGATCAGCCCCAGCATTTT.